This entry lists 32 T cell receptor beta chains sequenced from one sample in a study of T cells in Graves' hyperthyroidism and ophthalmopathy. TCR beta CDR3 region amplification was performed from RNA transcripts. The study used the HTBI primer set for a first-round RT-PCR of the TCR CDR3. TCRdb re-called the multiplex PCR reads through MiXCR, storing one row per CDR3 protein. Of fewer than 850,000 distinct CDR3 sequences listed, roughly a sixth are singletons. Sample: blood. The origin of the receptors is a man in his forties or fifties with Graves' hyperthyroidism.

The chain carries TRBV7-8 and TRBJ1-1; 7 nucleotides agree with TRBD1. This CDR3 contains 11 residues. The germline V gene encodes CDR1 SGHVS and CDR2 FQNEAQ. After removal of 7 bases from V and 13 bases from J, the junction contained 9 bases not matched to a gene. CDR3 DNA sequence: TGTGCCAGCAACCGACAGGGTGCCCTTTTCTTT. Protein sequence: CASNRQGALFF.

The V and J genes are TRBV9 and TRBJ2-7; 11 bases are a match to TRBD1. The CDR3 covers 15 residues. The germline V gene has CDR1 SGDLS and CDR2 YYNGEE. V lost 3 bases and J lost 3; bases outside the gene matches: 5. The chain's CDR3 is CASSAVGTGGYEQYF. In DNA, the CDR3 is TGTGCCAGCAGCGCCGTGGGGACAGGGGGCTACGAGCAGTACTTC.

This clonotype was picked up many times. The V and J genes are TRBV19 and TRBJ2-3; TRBD2 matches at 7 bases. The germline CDR1 and CDR2 sequences are LNHDA and SQIVND (reference sequence). The CDR3 has 15 amino acids. V was pared by 4 bases and J by 2 bases, with 6 bases of the junction left unmatched. The CDR3 loop is CASSKDRLATDTQYF. The CDR3 nucleotides read TGTGCCAGTAGTAAAGATCGACTAGCCACAGATACGCAGTATTTT.

This clonotype was picked up a small number of times. The chain has TRBV19 and TRBJ2-2; D may correspond to TRBD1 or TRBD2 (5 bases each). V was shortened by 7 bases and J by 5 bases, with 8 bases between the two germline ends. The CDR3 is 12 residues long. Looked up from germline, CDR1 is LNHDA and CDR2 is SQIVND (reference sequence). This CDR3 reads CASIGGTGELFF. Here the CDR3 DNA reads TGTGCCAGTATTGGGGGTACCGGGGAGCTGTTTTTT.

The gene calls are TRBV20-1 and TRBJ2-5; a possible D gene is TRBD2 (6 bases). V was clipped by 2 bases and J by 5 bases, with 12 bases between them. CDR1 and CDR2 from the germline V gene are DFQATT and SNEGSKA (reference sequence). The CDR3 sequence is 13 residues long. The CDR3 bases are TGCAGTGCTAGAACACTAGCCGGGGAGACCCAGTACTTC. Translation gives CSARTLAGETQYF.

The chain uses TRBV15 and TRBJ2-7; 12 nucleotides agree with TRBD2. The germline CDR1 and CDR2 sequences are LNHNV and YYDKDF (reference sequence). Germline trimming cut 3 bases from V and 4 bases from J; bases unmatched to any gene: 1. The CDR3 extends over 14 amino acids. The DNA of the CDR3 is TGTGCCACCAGCAGCACTAGCGGGAGGTACGAGCAGTACTTC. Translating it yields CATSSTSGRYEQYF.

The V call is TRBV12-3 or TRBV12-4, the J call TRBJ2-7; D is tentatively TRBD1 or TRBD2 (5 bases each). This CDR3 contains 15 residues. V was cut by 6 bases and J by 0 bases, with 15 bases left in between. The CDR3 DNA is TGTGCCAGCAGCACCCTCCCAGGGAGCTCCTACGAGCAGTACTTC. Its protein is CASSTLPGSSYEQYF.

This clonotype was seen many times. This sequence joins TRBV7-2 and TRBJ2-1; no firm D call. The germline V gene has CDR1 SGHTA and CDR2 FQGNSA. This CDR3 region has 12 residues. The germline V and J ends were trimmed by 6 bases and 13 bases, with 16 bases remaining between them. As DNA, the CDR3 is TGTGCCAGCAGTTACCACTCCAAACCACAGTTCTTC. As protein: CASSYHSKPQFF.

This clonotype was recorded at least ten times. The chain couples TRBV27 to TRBJ2-1, with D unclear. Trimming took off 6 bases at V and 2 bases at J, with 14 bases between the two ends. The CDR3 is 15 residues long. Germline-derived CDR1 and CDR2 are MNHEY and SMNVEV (reference sequence). CDR3 loop: CASRPLTLPYNEQFF. In nucleotides, the CDR3 is TGTGCCAGCAGACCCCTCACTTTACCCTACAATGAGCAGTTCTTC.

This clonotype was recorded many times. The J gene is TRBJ1-4, the V gene TRBV15, with a tentative D call TRBD1 (6 bases). This CDR3 comprises 17 residues. The V end lost 2 bases, the J end lost 6 bases, and 19 bases lay between the germline ends. CDR1 LNHNV and CDR2 YYDKDF come from the germline V gene (reference sequence). CDR3: CATSRPPTGIGYEKLFF. The CDR3 DNA reads as TGTGCCACCAGCAGACCACCGACAGGAATAGGGTATGAAAAACTGTTTTTT.

This clonotype was picked up a small number of times. The chain carries TRBV19 and TRBJ2-1; tentatively, D is TRBD1 (6 bases). The germline V and J ends were trimmed by 3 bases and 8 bases, with 17 bases remaining between them. The CDR3 is 15 amino acids. Per the germline V gene, CDR1 is LNHDA and CDR2 is SQIVND (reference sequence). The CDR3 bases are TGTGCCAGTAGTATGACTCGATTTCAGGGGTATGAGCAGTTCTTC. It specifies CASSMTRFQGYEQFF.

At least ten counts were recorded for this clonotype. The chain carries TRBV27 and TRBJ2-1; 8 nucleotides align to TRBD2. The CDR3 runs to 21 residues. Germline CDR1 MNHEY, CDR2 SMNVEV (reference sequence). Losses at the gene ends were 5 bases for V and 0 bases for J; bases not matched to a gene: 21. The CDR3 loop reads CASSPYLAREGRGSSYNEQFF. The CDR3, as DNA: TGTGCCAGCAGTCCATACCTAGCTCGGGAGGGCCGCGGGAGCTCCTACAATGAGCAGTTCTTC.

This clonotype has a count of ten or more. The chain employs TRBV28 and TRBJ2-2; 9 nucleotides align to TRBD2. The germline gives CDR1 MDHEN, CDR2 SYDVKM. This CDR3 spans 15 amino acids. The junction had 3 bases not matched to a gene; V was cut back by 6 bases and J by 1 base. The CDR3 nucleotides are TGTGCCAGCAGATATAGCGGGGGGAACACCGGGGAGCTGTTTTTT. Translating it yields CASRYSGGNTGELFF.

This clonotype was seen ten or more times. The V call is TRBV28, the J call TRBJ2-1; D is undetermined. The CDR3 extends over 13 amino acids. The germline V gene has CDR1 MDHEN and CDR2 SYDVKM. Trimming stripped 6 bases from V and 0 bases from J, with 6 bases between. The CDR3 bases are TGTGCCAGCAGGGCCAACTCCTACAATGAGCAGTTCTTC. This sequence encodes CASRANSYNEQFF. The full variable domain, rest sourced from reference TRBV28 and TRBJ2-1, is DVKVTQSSRYLVKRTGEKVFLECVQDMDHENMFWYRQDPGLGLRLIYFSYDVKMKEKGDIPEGYSVSREKKERFSLILESASTNQTSMYLCASRANSYNEQFFGPGTRLTVL.

This sequence joins TRBV19 and TRBJ2-1; no clear D. Germline V lookup: CDR1 LNHDA, CDR2 SQIVND (reference sequence). CDR3 length equals 12 residues. Between the trimmed V and J ends, which lost 9 bases and 11 bases, there was a span of 17 bases. The CDR3 loop is CASAFGRSKQFF. Written as DNA, the CDR3 is TGTGCCAGCGCCTTTGGTAGGTCGAAGCAGTTCTTC.

This clonotype came up many times. The chain joins TRBV11-2 to TRBJ2-3; 11 positions agree with TRBD1. Germline V gene lookup returns CDR1 SGHAT and CDR2 FQNNGV. Losses at the gene ends were 5 bases for V and 5 bases for J; bases not matched to a gene: 6. This CDR3 is built from 15 residues. The DNA of the CDR3 is TGTGCCAGCAGCCGGGGACAGGGGGGACTAGATACGCAGTATTTT. Translating it yields CASSRGQGGLDTQYF. The complete variable domain, with remaining parts taken from reference TRBV11-2 and TRBJ2-3, reads EAGVAQSPRYKIIEKRQSVAFWCNPISGHATLYWYQQILGQGPKLLIQFQNNGVVDDSQLPKDRFSAERLKGVDSTLKIQPAKLEDSAVYLCASSRGQGGLDTQYFGPGTRLTVL.

There are a few counts of this clonotype. This chain links TRBV3-1 with TRBJ1-4; D gene ambiguous. V lost 3 bases and J 4 bases, leaving 12 bases between the germline ends. The CDR3 contains 15 residues. The germline V gene encodes CDR1 LGHDT and CDR2 YNNKEL (reference sequence). The CDR3 DNA reads as TGTGCCAGCAGCCAGTTCACGGGTGGTAATGAAAAACTGTTTTTT. Translation gives CASSQFTGGNEKLFF.

This clonotype came up many times. V usage is TRBV27 and J usage is TRBJ2-1; 11 bases align to TRBD2. V shed 6 bases, J shed 6 bases, and the junction held 10 bases outside the gene matches. Germline V lookup: CDR1 MNHEY, CDR2 SMNVEV (reference sequence). This CDR3 comprises 16 residues. CDR3 nucleotides: TGTGCCAGCAGCCCCTTTAGACTAGCGGGGCTCAATGAGCAGTTCTTC. It specifies CASSPFRLAGLNEQFF.

This clonotype was seen many times. V is TRBV2 and J is TRBJ2-1, with D perhaps matching TRBD2 (6 bases). V gave up 7 bases and J gave up 0 bases, with 13 bases separating them. CDR3 length equals 15 residues. Germline CDR1 and CDR2: SNHLY and FYNNEI. The CDR3 reads CASIWRESSYNEQFF. The CDR3 nucleotides are TGTGCCAGCATTTGGAGGGAGAGCTCCTACAATGAGCAGTTCTTC.

The V gene is TRBV6-1, the J gene TRBJ2-3, with 11 bases matching TRBD2. CDR1 is MNHNS and CDR2 is SASEGT in the germline V gene. The junction had 8 bases not matched to a gene; V was cut back by 5 bases and J by 1 base. There are 17 residues in the CDR3. The CDR3 bases are TGTGCCAGCAGTTCGACGACTAGCGGGGCGGGCACAGATACGCAGTATTTT. Protein product: CASSSTTSGAGTDTQYF.

This clonotype was picked up many times. The chain is built from TRBV27 and TRBJ2-5; D not resolved. V was shortened by 6 bases and J by 5 bases, with 16 bases between the two germline ends. Germline V gene lookup returns CDR1 MNHEY and CDR2 SMNVEV (reference sequence). The CDR3 consists of 14 residues. CDR3 protein: CASRSMTKKETQYF. The CDR3 nucleotides are TGTGCCAGCAGGTCTATGACAAAGAAGGAGACCCAGTACTTC.

The rearrangement uses TRBV11-2 and TRBJ2-1, with 9 bases identical to TRBD2. This CDR3 is built from 17 residues. CDR1 and CDR2 from the germline V gene are SGHAT and FQNNGV. Trimming cost V 5 bases and J 4 bases; bases outside gene matches: 12. The CDR3 bases are TGTGCCAGCAGCCAAGACTGGGTAGCGGGGGTATACAATGAGCAGTTCTTC. Its translation: CASSQDWVAGVYNEQFF.

There are a few counts of this clonotype. The CDR3 nucleotides are TGTGCCAGCAGCGGGGTTAGCTCCTACGAGCAGTACTTC. Its protein product is CASSGVSSYEQYF. V usage is TRBV13 and J usage is TRBJ2-7; D remains ambiguous. Germline V gene data show CDR1 as PRHDT and CDR2 as FYEKMQ (reference sequence). The length of the CDR3 is 13 residues. V lost 5 bases and J 0 bases, leaving 8 bases between the germline ends. The full variable domain, its missing parts supplied by reference TRBV13 and TRBJ2-7, is AAGVIQSPRHLIKEKRETATLKCYPIPRHDTVYWYQQGPGQDPQFLISFYEKMQSDKGSIPDRFSAQQFSDYHSELNMSSLELGDSALYFCASSGVSSYEQYFGPGTRLTVT.

This clonotype occurred a few times. This chain links TRBV12-3 or TRBV12-4 with TRBJ2-3; no clear D gene. The CDR3 is made up of 11 amino acids. Trimming removed 3 bases at V and 14 bases at J, with 12 bases between. DNA for the CDR3: TGTGCCAGCAGTTTTATGGTTAGCCGGTATTTT. Residues: CASSFMVSRYF.

V and J are TRBV2 and TRBJ2-7, with 12 positions matching TRBD1. Germline V gene sequence: CDR1 SNHLY, CDR2 FYNNEI. The CDR3 has 16 residues. With 3 bases clipped from V and 2 bases from J, the junction kept 5 bases outside the gene matches. The CDR3 sequence: CASSEWGTGGTYEQYF. The CDR3 nucleotides are TGTGCCAGCAGTGAGTGGGGGACAGGGGGCACCTACGAGCAGTACTTC.

The chain combines TRBV20-1 with TRBJ2-7; 8 positions match TRBD2. This CDR3 region has 15 residues. Germline CDR1 and CDR2: DFQATT and SNEGSKA (reference sequence). The junction had 11 bases not matched to a gene; V was cut back by 1 base and J by 6 bases. The CDR3 nucleotides read TGCAGTGCTAGAGGCAATTCAGCGGGAGCAACCGAGCAGTACTTC. Its translation is CSARGNSAGATEQYF.

There are many counts of this clonotype. This sequence joins TRBV12-3 or TRBV12-4 and TRBJ2-5; 9 bases are shared with TRBD2. The J segment lost 5 bases and the V segment lost 2 bases, leaving 6 bases of the junction unmatched. The CDR3 length is 15 residues. CDR3 nucleotides: TGTGCCAGCAGTTTAATTGGCGGGAGGGGGGAGACCCAGTACTTC. Translation gives CASSLIGGRGETQYF.

There are many counts of this clonotype. The CDR3 bases are TGCAGTGCCAGACTAGCGGATTACGAGCAGTACTTC. Its protein product is CSARLADYEQYF. The V gene is TRBV20-1, the J gene TRBJ2-7, with 9 bases that match TRBD2. This CDR3 has 12 residues. With 6 bases clipped from V and 4 bases from J, the junction kept 4 bases outside the gene matches. Germline CDR1 is DFQATT and CDR2 is SNEGSKA (reference sequence).

In its sample, this clonotype was seen many times. The chain recombines TRBV5-8 with TRBJ2-4; tentatively, D is TRBD2 (5 bases). The V gene lost 3 bases and the J gene lost 8 bases, with 15 bases spanning the gap. This CDR3 comprises 14 residues. CDR1 is SGHTS and CDR2 is YDEGEE in the germline V gene. For the CDR3, the DNA is TGTGCCAGCAGCTCGTTGGAGGCCCGGGACATTCAGTACTTC. Translation: CASSSLEARDIQYF.

This clonotype has ten or more counts. This rearrangement joins TRBV12-3 or TRBV12-4 to TRBJ2-1; 14 bases are shared with TRBD2. This CDR3 region has 16 residues. Trimming removed 4 bases from V and 2 bases from J; junction bases left unmatched: 1. DNA of the CDR3: TGTGCCAGCAGTTGGACTAGCGGGGGGACCTACAATGAGCAGTTCTTC. Its protein is CASSWTSGGTYNEQFF.

This clonotype was seen a handful of times. V is TRBV19 and J is TRBJ1-5, with a possible D match to TRBD1 (5 bases). V shed 10 bases and J shed 2 bases, with 21 bases lying between them. Germline loops: CDR1 LNHDA, CDR2 SQIVND (reference sequence). The CDR3 extends over 16 amino acids. This CDR3 reads CATQGVGAFGNQPQHF. The CDR3 coding sequence is TGTGCCACGCAAGGGGTAGGGGCATTCGGCAATCAGCCCCAGCATTTT.

The V call is TRBV20-1, the J call TRBJ2-5; 8 nucleotides agree with TRBD2. From germline, CDR1 is DFQATT and CDR2 SNEGSKA (reference sequence). Trimming at V came to 4 bases and at J to 1 base, leaving 8 bases not matched to a gene. This CDR3 spans 15 amino acids. CDR3 DNA: TGCAGTGCTACACGATCGACTAGCGTCCAAGAGACCCAGTACTTC. This codes for CSATRSTSVQETQYF.